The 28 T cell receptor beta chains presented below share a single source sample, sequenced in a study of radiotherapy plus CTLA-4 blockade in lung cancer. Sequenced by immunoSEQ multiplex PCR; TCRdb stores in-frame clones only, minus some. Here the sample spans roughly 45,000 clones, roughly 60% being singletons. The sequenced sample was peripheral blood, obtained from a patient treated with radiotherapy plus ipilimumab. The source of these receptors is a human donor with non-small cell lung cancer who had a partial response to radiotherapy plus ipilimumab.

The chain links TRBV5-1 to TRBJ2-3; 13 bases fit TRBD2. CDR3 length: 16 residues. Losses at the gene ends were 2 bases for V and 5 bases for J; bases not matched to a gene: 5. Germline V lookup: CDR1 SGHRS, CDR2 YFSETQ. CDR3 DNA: TGCGCCAGCAGCTTAACTAGCGGGGGGGCCGTAGATACGCAGTATTTT. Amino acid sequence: CASSLTSGGAVDTQYF.

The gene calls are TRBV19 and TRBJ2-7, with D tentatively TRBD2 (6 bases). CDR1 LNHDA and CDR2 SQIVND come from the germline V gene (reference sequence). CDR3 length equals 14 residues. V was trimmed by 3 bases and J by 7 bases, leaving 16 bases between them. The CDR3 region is CASSMSGLAVEQYF. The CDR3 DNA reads TGTGCCAGTAGTATGAGCGGGTTGGCGGTTGAGCAGTACTTC. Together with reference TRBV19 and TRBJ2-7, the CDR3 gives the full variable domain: DGGITQSPKYLFRKEGQNVTLSCEQNLNHDAMYWYRQDPGQGLRLIYYSQIVNDFQKGDIAEGYSVSREKKESFPLTVTSAQKNPTAFYLCASSMSGLAVEQYFGPGTRLTVT.

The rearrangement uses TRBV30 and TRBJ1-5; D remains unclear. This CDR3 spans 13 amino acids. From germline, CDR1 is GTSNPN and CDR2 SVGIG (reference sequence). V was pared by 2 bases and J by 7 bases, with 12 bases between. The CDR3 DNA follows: TGTGCCTGGAGTTGGGGTTCGGGACAGCCCCAGCATTTT. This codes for CAWSWGSGQPQHF.

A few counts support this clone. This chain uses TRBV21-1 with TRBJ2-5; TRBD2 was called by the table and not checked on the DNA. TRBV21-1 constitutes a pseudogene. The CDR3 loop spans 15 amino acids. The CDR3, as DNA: TGTGCCAGCAGCAAGGGTCTGCAGCGGGGTGGCTCCCAGTACTTC. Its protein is CASSKGLQRGGSQYF.

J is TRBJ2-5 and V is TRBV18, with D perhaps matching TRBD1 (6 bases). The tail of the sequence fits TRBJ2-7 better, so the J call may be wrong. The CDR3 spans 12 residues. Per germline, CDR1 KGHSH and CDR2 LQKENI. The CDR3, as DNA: TGTGCCAGCTCACCCGACAGGAACGAGCAGTACTTC. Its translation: CASSPDRNEQYF.

In DNA, the CDR3 is TGTGCCAGCAGCCCAGGGGGCGCCGGTGAAAAACTGTTTTTT. Translating it yields CASSPGGAGEKLFF. The rearrangement uses TRBV9 and TRBJ1-4; 8 bases fit TRBD1. V lost 4 bases and J lost 7; bases outside the gene matches: 6. CDR1 SGDLS and CDR2 YYNGEE come from the germline V gene. The CDR3 sequence is 14 residues long.

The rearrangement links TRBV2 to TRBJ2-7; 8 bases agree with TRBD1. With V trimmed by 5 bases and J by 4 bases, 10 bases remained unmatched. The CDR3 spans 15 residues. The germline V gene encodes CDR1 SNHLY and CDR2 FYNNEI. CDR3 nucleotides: TGTGCCAGCAGTTACGGGACAGGAGATATTTACGAGCAGTACTTC. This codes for CASSYGTGDIYEQYF.

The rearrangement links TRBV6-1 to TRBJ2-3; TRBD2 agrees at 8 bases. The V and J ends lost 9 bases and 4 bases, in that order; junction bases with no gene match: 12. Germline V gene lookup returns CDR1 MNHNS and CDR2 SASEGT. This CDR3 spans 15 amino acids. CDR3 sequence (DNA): TGTGCCAGTGATACGGGTAGCGGGGTCGCAGATACGCAGTATTTT. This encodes CASDTGSGVADTQYF.

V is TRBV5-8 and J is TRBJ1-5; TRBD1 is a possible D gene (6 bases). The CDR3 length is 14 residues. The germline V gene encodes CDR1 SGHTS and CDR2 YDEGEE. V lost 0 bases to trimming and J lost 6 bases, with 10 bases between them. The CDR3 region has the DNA TGTGCCAGCAGCTTGGCAGGGGCCGGTCAGCCCCAGCATTTT. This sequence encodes CASSLAGAGQPQHF. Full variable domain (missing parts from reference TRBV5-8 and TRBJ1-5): EAGVTQSPTHLIKTRGQQATLRCSPISGHTSVYWYQQALGLGLQFLLWYDEGEERNRGNFPPRFSGRQFPNYSSELNVNALELEDSALYLCASSLAGAGQPQHFGDGTRLSIL.

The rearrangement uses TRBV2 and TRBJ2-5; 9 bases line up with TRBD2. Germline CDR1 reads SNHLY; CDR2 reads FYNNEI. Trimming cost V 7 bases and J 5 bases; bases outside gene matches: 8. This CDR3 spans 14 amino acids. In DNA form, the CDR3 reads TGTGCCAGCACCCTAGCGGGGCGGGGGGAGACCCAGTACTTC. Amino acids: CASTLAGRGETQYF. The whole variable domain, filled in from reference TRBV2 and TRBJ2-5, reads EPEVTQTPSHQVTQMGQEVILRCVPISNHLYFYWYRQILGQKVEFLVSFYNNEISEKSEIFDDQFSVERPDGSNFTLKIRSTKLEDSAMYFCASTLAGRGETQYFGPGTRLLVL.

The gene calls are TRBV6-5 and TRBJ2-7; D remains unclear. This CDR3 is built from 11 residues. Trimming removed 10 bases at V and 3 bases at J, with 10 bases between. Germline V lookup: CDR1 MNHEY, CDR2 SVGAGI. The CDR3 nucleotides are TGTGCCACGAGAGGAAACTACGAGCAGTACTTC. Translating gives CATRGNYEQYF.

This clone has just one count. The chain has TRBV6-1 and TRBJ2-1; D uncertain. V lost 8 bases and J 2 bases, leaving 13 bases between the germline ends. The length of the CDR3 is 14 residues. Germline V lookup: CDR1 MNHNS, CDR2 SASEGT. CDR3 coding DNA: TGTGCCAGCGGCGTCGAGCGCGCCTACAATGAGCAGTTCTTC. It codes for CASGVERAYNEQFF.

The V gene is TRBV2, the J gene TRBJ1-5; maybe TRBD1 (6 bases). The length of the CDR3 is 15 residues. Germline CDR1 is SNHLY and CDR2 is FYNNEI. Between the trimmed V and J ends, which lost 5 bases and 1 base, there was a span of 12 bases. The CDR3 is CASSFSGTSNQPQHF. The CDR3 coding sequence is TGTGCCAGCAGTTTCTCCGGGACAAGCAATCAGCCCCAGCATTTT.

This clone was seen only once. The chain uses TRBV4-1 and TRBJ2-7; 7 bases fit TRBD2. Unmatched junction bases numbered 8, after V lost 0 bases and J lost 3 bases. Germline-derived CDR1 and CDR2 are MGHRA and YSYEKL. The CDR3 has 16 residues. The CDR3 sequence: CASSQDLGGSGYEQYF. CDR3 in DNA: TGCGCCAGCAGCCAAGATCTGGGAGGGAGTGGCTACGAGCAGTACTTC.

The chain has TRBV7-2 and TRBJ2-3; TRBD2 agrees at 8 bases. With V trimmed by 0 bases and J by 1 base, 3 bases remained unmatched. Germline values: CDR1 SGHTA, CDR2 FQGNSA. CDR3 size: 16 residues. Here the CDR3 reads CASSLAARGGTDTQYF. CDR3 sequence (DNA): TGTGCCAGCAGCTTAGCGGCGCGGGGGGGCACAGATACGCAGTATTTT. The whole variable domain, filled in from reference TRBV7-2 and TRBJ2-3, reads GAGVSQSPSNKVTEKGKDVELRCDPISGHTALYWYRQSLGQGLEFLIYFQGNSAPDKSGLPSDRFSAERTGGSVSTLTIQRTQQEDSAVYLCASSLAARGGTDTQYFGPGTRLTVL.

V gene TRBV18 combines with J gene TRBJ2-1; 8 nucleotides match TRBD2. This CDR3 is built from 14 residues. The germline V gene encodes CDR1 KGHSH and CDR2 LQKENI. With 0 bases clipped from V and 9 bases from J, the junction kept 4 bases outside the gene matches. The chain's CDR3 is CASSPPSGASEQFF. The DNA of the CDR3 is TGTGCCAGCTCACCACCTAGCGGGGCATCTGAGCAGTTCTTC.

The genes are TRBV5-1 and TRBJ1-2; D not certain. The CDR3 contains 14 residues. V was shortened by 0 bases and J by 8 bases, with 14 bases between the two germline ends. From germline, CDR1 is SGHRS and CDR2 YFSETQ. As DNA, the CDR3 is TGCGCCAGCAGCTTGGCCGGGTCCTCCCAGGGCTACACCTTC. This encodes CASSLAGSSQGYTF.

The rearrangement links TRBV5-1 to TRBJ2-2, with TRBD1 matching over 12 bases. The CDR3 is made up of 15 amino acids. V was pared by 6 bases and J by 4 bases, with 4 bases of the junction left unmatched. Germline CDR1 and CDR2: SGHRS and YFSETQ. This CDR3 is CASTGTGGFTGELFF. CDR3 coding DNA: TGCGCCAGCACCGGGACAGGGGGCTTCACCGGGGAGCTGTTTTTT.

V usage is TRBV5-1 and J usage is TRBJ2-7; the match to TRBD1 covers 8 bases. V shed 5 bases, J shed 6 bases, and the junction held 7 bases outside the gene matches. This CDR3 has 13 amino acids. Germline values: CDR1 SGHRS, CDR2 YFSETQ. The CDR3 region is CASSTRTGPEQYF. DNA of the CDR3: TGCGCCAGCAGTACCAGGACAGGGCCCGAGCAGTACTTC.

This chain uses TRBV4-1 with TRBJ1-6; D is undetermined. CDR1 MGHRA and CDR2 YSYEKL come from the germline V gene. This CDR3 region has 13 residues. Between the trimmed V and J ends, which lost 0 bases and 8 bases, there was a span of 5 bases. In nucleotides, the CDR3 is TGCGCCAGCAGCCAAGATCGGGATTCACCCCTCCACTTT. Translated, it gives CASSQDRDSPLHF.

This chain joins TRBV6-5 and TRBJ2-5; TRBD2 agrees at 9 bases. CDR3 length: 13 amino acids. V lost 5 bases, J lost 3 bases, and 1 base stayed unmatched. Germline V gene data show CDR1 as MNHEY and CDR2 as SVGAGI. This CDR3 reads CASSASGKETQYF. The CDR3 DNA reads TGTGCCAGCAGTGCTAGCGGGAAAGAGACCCAGTACTTC.

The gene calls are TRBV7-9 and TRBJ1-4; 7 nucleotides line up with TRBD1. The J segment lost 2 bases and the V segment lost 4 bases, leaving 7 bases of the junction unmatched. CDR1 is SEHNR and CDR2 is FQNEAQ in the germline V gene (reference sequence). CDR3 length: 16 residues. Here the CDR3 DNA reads TGTGCCAGCAGCTCTGACAGGGAAGGGACTAATGAAAAACTGTTTTTT. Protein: CASSSDREGTNEKLFF.

The CDR3 DNA reads TGTGCCAGCAGTTTCAAACGGGATTCTGGGACTCAAGAGACCCAGTACTTC. Its translation is CASSFKRDSGTQETQYF. The chain has TRBV27 and TRBJ2-5; a possible D gene is TRBD2 (6 bases). The CDR3 sequence is 17 residues long. Germline assignment: CDR1 MNHEY and CDR2 SMNVEV (reference sequence). V lost 3 bases, J lost 2 bases, and 19 bases lay in between.

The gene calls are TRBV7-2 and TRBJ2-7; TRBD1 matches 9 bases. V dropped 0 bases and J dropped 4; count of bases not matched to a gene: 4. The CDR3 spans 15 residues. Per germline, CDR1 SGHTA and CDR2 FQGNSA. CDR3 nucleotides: TGTGCCAGCAGCTTAGCCGGGACAGGGTTGTACGAGCAGTACTTC. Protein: CASSLAGTGLYEQYF.

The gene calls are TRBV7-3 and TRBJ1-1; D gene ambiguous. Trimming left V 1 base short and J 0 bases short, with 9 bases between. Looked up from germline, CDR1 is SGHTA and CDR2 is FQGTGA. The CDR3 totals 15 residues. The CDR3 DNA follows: TGTGCCAGCAGCTTAAATCCGACTATGAACACTGAAGCTTTCTTT. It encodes CASSLNPTMNTEAFF.

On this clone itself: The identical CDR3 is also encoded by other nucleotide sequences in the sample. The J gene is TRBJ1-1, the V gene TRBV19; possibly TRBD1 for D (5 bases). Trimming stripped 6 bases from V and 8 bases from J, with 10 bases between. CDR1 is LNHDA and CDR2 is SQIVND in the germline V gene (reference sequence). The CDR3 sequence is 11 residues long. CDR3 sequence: CASSLGLEAFF. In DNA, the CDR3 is TGTGCCAGTAGCCTGGGACTCGAAGCTTTCTTT.

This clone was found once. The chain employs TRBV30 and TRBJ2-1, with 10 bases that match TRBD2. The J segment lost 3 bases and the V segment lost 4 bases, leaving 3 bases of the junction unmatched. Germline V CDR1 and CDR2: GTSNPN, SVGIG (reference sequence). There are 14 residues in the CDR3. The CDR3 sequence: CAWTSGSIYNEQFF. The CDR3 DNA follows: TGTGCCTGGACTAGCGGGAGTATCTACAATGAGCAGTTCTTC. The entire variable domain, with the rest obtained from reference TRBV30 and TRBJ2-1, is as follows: SQTIHQWPATLVQPVGSPLSLECTVEGTSNPNLYWYRQAAGRGLQLLFYSVGIGQISSEVPQNLSASRPQDRQFILSSKKLLLSDSGFYLCAWTSGSIYNEQFFGPGTRLTVL.

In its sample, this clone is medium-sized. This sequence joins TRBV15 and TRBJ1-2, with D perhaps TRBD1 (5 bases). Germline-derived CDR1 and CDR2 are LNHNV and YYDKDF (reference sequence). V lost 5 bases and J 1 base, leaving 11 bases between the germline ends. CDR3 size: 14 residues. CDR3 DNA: TGTGCCACCAGCGGGCCGGGACTTAACTATGGCTACACCTTC. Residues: CATSGPGLNYGYTF.